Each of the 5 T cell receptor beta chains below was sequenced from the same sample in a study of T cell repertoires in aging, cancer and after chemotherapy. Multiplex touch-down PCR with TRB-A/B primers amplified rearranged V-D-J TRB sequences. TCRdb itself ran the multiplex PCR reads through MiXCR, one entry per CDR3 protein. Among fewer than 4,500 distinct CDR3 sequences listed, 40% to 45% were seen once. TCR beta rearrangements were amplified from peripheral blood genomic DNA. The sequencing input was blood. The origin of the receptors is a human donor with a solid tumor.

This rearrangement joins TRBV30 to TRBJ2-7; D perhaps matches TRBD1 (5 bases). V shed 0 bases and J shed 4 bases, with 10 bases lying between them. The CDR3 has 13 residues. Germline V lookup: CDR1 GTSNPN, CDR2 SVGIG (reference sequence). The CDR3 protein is CAWSVQGVYEQYF. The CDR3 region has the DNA TGTGCCTGGAGTGTTCAGGGTGTATACGAGCAGTACTTC. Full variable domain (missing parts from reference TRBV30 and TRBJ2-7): SQTIHQWPATLVQPVGSPLSLECTVEGTSNPNLYWYRQAAGRGLQLLFYSVGIGQISSEVPQNLSASRPQDRQFILSSKKLLLSDSGFYLCAWSVQGVYEQYFGPGTRLTVT.

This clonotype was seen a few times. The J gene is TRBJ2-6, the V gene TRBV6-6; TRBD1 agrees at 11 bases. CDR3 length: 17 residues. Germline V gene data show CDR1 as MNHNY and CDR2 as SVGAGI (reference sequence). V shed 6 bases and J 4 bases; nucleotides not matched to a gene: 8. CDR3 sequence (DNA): TGTGCCAGCAGCACCGGGACAGGGGGATTAGGGGCCAACGTCCTGACTTTC. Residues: CASSTGTGGLGANVLTF.

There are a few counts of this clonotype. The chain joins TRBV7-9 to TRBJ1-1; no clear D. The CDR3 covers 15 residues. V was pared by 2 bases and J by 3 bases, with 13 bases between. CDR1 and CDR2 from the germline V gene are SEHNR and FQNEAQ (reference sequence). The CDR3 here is CASSLIALGDTEAFF. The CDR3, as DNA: TGTGCCAGCAGCTTAATAGCCCTCGGGGACACTGAAGCTTTCTTT.

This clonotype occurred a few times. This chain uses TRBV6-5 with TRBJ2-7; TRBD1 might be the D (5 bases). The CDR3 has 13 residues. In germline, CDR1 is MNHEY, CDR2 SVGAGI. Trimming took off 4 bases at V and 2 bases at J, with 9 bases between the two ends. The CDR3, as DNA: TGTGCCAGCAGTTTGGACACAACCTACGAGCAGTACTTC. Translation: CASSLDTTYEQYF.

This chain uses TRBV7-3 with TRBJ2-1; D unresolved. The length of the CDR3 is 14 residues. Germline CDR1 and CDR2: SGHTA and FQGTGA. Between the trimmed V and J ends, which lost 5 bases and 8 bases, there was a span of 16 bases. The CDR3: CASSAGQKRYEQFF. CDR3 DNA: TGTGCCAGCAGCGCAGGCCAAAAGAGATATGAGCAGTTCTTC.